The TCR beta chain under discussion was sequenced for a study of Ad26.COV2.S vaccination and SARS-CoV-2 variants. The repertoire was sequenced with immunoSEQ multiplex PCR; TCRdb's copy has only in-frame clones and lacks some. This sample has about 480,000 clones, with roughly 87% found just once. Treatment of the sample: around 19 received Ad26.COV2.S at low or high dose, single or two shots; 5 received placebo; per-sample allocation not given. Day 63 following the first vaccine or placebo injection was when the samples were taken. Germline CDR1 is SGHRS and CDR2 is YFSETQ. V lost 1 base to trimming and J lost 3 bases; unmatched junction nucleotides: 4. The CDR3 has 15 residues.

The TCR originated in a person aged 18-60 years who received the Ad26.COV2.S COVID-19 vaccine or a placebo. Sequences were derived from peripheral blood, sampled in a trial of Ad26.COV2.S vaccine versus placebo. The gene calls are TRBV5-1 and TRBJ2-3; 8 bases fit TRBD2. The CDR3 protein is CASSLKSGSTDTQYF. CDR3 in DNA: TGCGCCAGCAGCTTGAAGAGCGGGAGTACAGATACGCAGTATTTT.